The rows below give T cell receptor beta chains drawn from one sample of a study of shared clonotypes between healthy human individuals. Method: immunoSEQ multiplex PCR; TCRdb's copy keeps in-frame clones and lacks some. The sample has just under 350,000 clones; more than 60% are singletons. Sample: memory CD4+ T cells sorted from blood. The origin of the receptors is a man aged 25-45 years in good health. Both conserved end residues are part of each CDR3. Each record gives: J gene, V gene, CDR3 protein.

>TRBJ1-2|TRBV5-4
CASSLETAAGYTF
>TRBJ1-2|TRBV6-6
CASRKIGTELYGYTF
>TRBJ1-1|TRBV14
CASSERNTEAFF
>TRBJ2-3|TRBV7-9
CASSPTDTQYF
>TRBJ2-1|TRBV11-2
CASSLSRGSGREDEQFF
>TRBJ1-1|TRBV6-6
CASNLDLDTEAFF
>TRBJ1-4|TRBV18
CASSPMQGNKKLFF
>TRBJ2-3|TRBV2
CASSVGQGPPDTQYF
>TRBJ2-5|TRBV18
CASSLSSRAQETQYF
>TRBJ1-2|TRBV12-5
CASGLVRQDLLSGYTF
>TRBJ1-2|TRBV9
CASSEGTVVDGYTF
>TRBJ2-3|TRBV7-9
CASSAGTGPRGTQYF
>TRBJ1-4|TRBV6-1
CASSEDRVNEKLFF
>TRBJ2-1|TRBV10-1
CASSDTGRGNEQFF
>TRBJ1-6|TRBV30
CAWRDSSPLHF
>TRBJ1-5|TRBV19
CASKDRGRGFGPQHF
>TRBJ1-1|TRBV15
CAVTTGVDTEAFF
>TRBJ2-7|TRBV7-2
CASSHRDRAYEQYF
>TRBJ1-1|TRBV2
CASSQNPPGFDEAFF
>TRBJ2-7|TRBV19
CASAETSGSQSEQYF
>TRBJ2-3|TRBV29-1
CSVEVLGTTDTQYF
>TRBJ1-3|TRBV5-6
CASSLGTGSYSGNTIYF
>TRBJ2-7|TRBV11-2
CASIKTGGVSYEQYF
>TRBJ2-1|TRBV5-1
CASSFETTGYNEQFF
>TRBJ1-2|TRBV7-9
CASSLPGAPYGYTF
>TRBJ1-2|TRBV6-1
CASSEQPARGHDYTF
>TRBJ2-5|TRBV5-1
CASSLGQETQYF
>TRBJ2-7|TRBV7-2
CASSLGLAAYEQYF
>TRBJ2-7|TRBV2
CASSGQSVAYEQYF
>TRBJ2-2|TRBV5-8
CASSWQVNTGELFF
>TRBJ2-7|TRBV18
CASSQGTYTYEQYF
>TRBJ1-2|TRBV5-6
CAIQGTAFNYGYTF
>TRBJ2-1|TRBV5-1
CASSESGTRRNEQFF
>TRBJ2-7|TRBV7-9
CASSLVGTSGSEQYF
>TRBJ2-3|TRBV7-6
CASSLGPITSTDTQYF
>TRBJ2-1|TRBV9
CASSVANTGIGEQFF
>TRBJ2-7|TRBV27
CASSLLTGIGLYEQYF
>TRBJ2-5|TRBV12-5
CASGLWGRIETQYF
>TRBJ1-2|TRBV7-2
CASSQRTGVGYGYTF
>TRBJ2-3|TRBV9
CASSALAHSTDTQYF
>TRBJ1-1|TRBV28
CASSPRPGREAFF
>TRBJ2-2|TRBV18
CASSPFPGSTGELFF
>TRBJ1-3|TRBV5-1
CASSLNPTASSGNTIYF
>TRBJ1-3|TRBV14
CASQGRSSGNTIYF
>TRBJ1-1|TRBV28
CASSSTHDRVTRVAFF
>TRBJ1-2|TRBV27
CASSLNRGLNLVGYTF
>TRBJ1-5|TRBV28
CASNFRTGTGGQPQHF
>TRBJ1-1|TRBV7-8
CASRHPAAVNTEAFF
>TRBJ2-5|TRBV5-1
CASSLLGGGAQETQYF
>TRBJ2-5|TRBV5-4
CASSTGQEETQYF
>TRBJ1-2|TRBV5-5
CASSQIADYGYTF
>TRBJ1-2|TRBV27
CASSGGTLYGYTF
>TRBJ2-2|TRBV9
CASSPRDLNTGELFF
>TRBJ2-5|TRBV5-5
CASSPTGSGQETQYF
>TRBJ2-7|TRBV10-3
CAIMAGRSYEQYF
>TRBJ1-1|TRBV10-3
CAISESRAEAFF
>TRBJ2-7|TRBV29-1
CSVENISDEQYF
>TRBJ2-7|TRBV10-3
CAIRNSGRASEQYF
>TRBJ2-7|TRBV19
CASHGDSYEQYF